The present TCR beta chain was sequenced within a study of response to subunit inactivated influenza vaccine. The study's findings and limits: With each seasonal influenza vaccination, the authors suggested, few new T cells are recruited.

TCRdb ran MiXCR on the RT-PCR reads and lists one entry per CDR3 protein. The sample includes roughly 550,000 distinct CDR3 sequences, under 30% seen only once; the top ten take under 3.5%. The sample holds a few counts of this clonotype. Its antigen is unidentified. The CDR3 is 15 amino acids. V was pared by 0 bases and J by 1 base, with 7 bases between. Germline CDR1 KGHDR, CDR2 SFDVKD. Separately, the same data were catalogued under a study of T cells expressing NK-cell markers. From that study: Production of TCR beta cDNA relied on 5'RACE template switching with UMIs. The contribution of dominant NKG2C+ clonotypes to CD8+ T cells in more than five donors was roughly 1.0-7.0%.

The receptor was derived from a man in his fifties or sixties who received an inactivated influenza vaccine. Sequencing used CD4+ T cells sorted from PBMCs, obtained 12 days after vaccination. This rearrangement joins TRBV24-1 to TRBJ2-3, with D possibly called TRBD1 or TRBD2 (5 bases each). DNA for the CDR3: TGTGCCACCAGTGATTTGCTGGGGGGCACAGATACGCAGTATTTT. Amino acid sequence: CATSDLLGGTDTQYF.